The 13 T cell receptor beta chains below come from one sample, sequenced in a study. Each CDR3 protein gets one entry after TCRdb re-called the RT-PCR reads with MiXCR. The sample consists of about 680,000 distinct CDR3 sequences, 12% to 15% of them appearing once. The sample consisted of memory CD4+ T cells from blood. The receptor set was obtained from a female donor in good health, serving as a healthy control.

J is TRBJ2-3 and V is TRBV7-6; the D gene could be TRBD1 or TRBD2 (5 bases each). The CDR3 runs to 14 residues. Germline V gene data show CDR1 as SGHVS and CDR2 as FNYEAQ. V was clipped by 5 bases and J by 4 bases, with 13 bases between them. Here the CDR3 DNA reads TGTGCCAGCAGCCGGGACGTGGGGGCAGATACGCAGTATTTT. Residues: CASSRDVGADTQYF.

This clonotype has only a few counts. The V call is TRBV14, the J call TRBJ1-1, with a weak D call TRBD1 (6 bases). Germline V gene lookup returns CDR1 SGHDN and CDR2 FVKESK. The CDR3 is 14 residues long. Between the trimmed V and J ends, which lost 1 base and 4 bases, there was a span of 10 bases. In DNA form, the CDR3 reads TGTGCCAGCAGCCAAGGTGGGGGCGGCACTGAAGCTTTCTTT. This translates into CASSQGGGGTEAFF.

In its sample, this clonotype was seen a few times. The chain joins TRBV7-2 to TRBJ2-1; no clear D. V lost 0 bases and J lost 8, with 8 bases in between. Per germline, CDR1 SGHTA and CDR2 FQGNSA. The CDR3 contains 13 residues. As DNA, the CDR3 is TGTGCCAGCAGCTTAGCTAGTGGTTATGAGCAGTTCTTC. Its translation: CASSLASGYEQFF.

This clonotype was observed a handful of times. The chain couples TRBV7-9 to TRBJ2-5; 9 bases agree with TRBD1. With 3 bases clipped from V and 2 bases from J, the junction kept 7 bases outside the gene matches. The CDR3 covers 16 residues. Germline CDR1 reads SEHNR; CDR2 reads FQNEAQ (reference sequence). CDR3 in DNA: TGTGCCAGCAGCTTCTGGGAGACAGGGGGACAAGAGACCCAGTACTTC. Protein: CASSFWETGGQETQYF.

This clonotype was found a few times. The rearrangement uses TRBV6-6 and TRBJ2-1; TRBD2 might be the D (6 bases). Per germline, CDR1 MNHNY and CDR2 SVGAGI (reference sequence). Trimming shortened V by 8 bases and J by 6 bases, and 17 bases separated the two germline ends. There are 14 residues in the CDR3. The CDR3 reads CASLPSSESNEQFF. In DNA form, the CDR3 reads TGTGCCAGCCTGCCGTCTAGCGAGAGCAATGAGCAGTTCTTC.

This clonotype was detected a few times. The chain recombines TRBV2 with TRBJ2-7; D unresolved. CDR1 and CDR2 from the germline V gene are SNHLY and FYNNEI. The CDR3 runs to 12 residues. V dropped 10 bases and J dropped 2 bases, with 12 bases sitting between them. The DNA for the CDR3 is TGTGCCACCAAAGGCTTAACCTACGAGCAGTACTTC. Translated: CATKGLTYEQYF.

CDR3 in amino acids: CATRGQNNEKLFF. The DNA for the CDR3 is TGTGCCACCAGGGGACAGAACAATGAAAAACTGTTTTTT. This chain links TRBV15 with TRBJ1-4; 7 bases map to TRBD1. J gave up 5 bases and V 6 bases, and 3 bases lay outside the gene matches. Germline V gene sequence: CDR1 LNHNV, CDR2 YYDKDF (reference sequence). This CDR3 spans 13 amino acids.

The table lists this clonotype with many counts. The gene calls are TRBV20-1 and TRBJ2-1; D not resolved. The V and J ends lost 5 bases and 2 bases respectively, with 7 bases between them. CDR1 and CDR2 (germline): DFQATT, SNEGSKA (reference sequence). The CDR3 consists of 12 residues. CDR3 region: CSAQWAYNEQFF. The CDR3 DNA is TGCAGTGCTCAGTGGGCCTACAATGAGCAGTTCTTC.

This clonotype was seen at least ten times. J is TRBJ2-7 and V is TRBV27; D unclear. V was pared by 3 bases and J by 2 bases, with 2 bases between. The CDR3 contains 11 residues. Germline lookup yields CDR1 MNHEY and CDR2 SMNVEV (reference sequence). In DNA, the CDR3 is TGTGCCAGCAGTTTTACCTACGAGCAGTACTTC. Translating it yields CASSFTYEQYF.

This clonotype was recorded a few times. The chain carries TRBV12-3 or TRBV12-4 and TRBJ1-5; possibly TRBD1 for D (6 bases). This CDR3 region has 16 residues. Trimming removed 3 bases from V and 3 bases from J, with 15 bases in between. The CDR3 protein is CASSFRLGGPNQPQHF. The CDR3 DNA reads as TGTGCCAGCAGTTTTCGTTTGGGGGGCCCCAATCAGCCCCAGCATTTT.

This clonotype was seen at least ten times. The rearrangement uses TRBV5-1 and TRBJ2-5; D is tentatively TRBD1 or TRBD2 (8 bases each). CDR1 is SGHRS and CDR2 is YFSETQ in the germline V gene. With 7 bases removed from V and 4 bases from J, the gap between germline ends came to 29 bases. The CDR3 has 18 residues. This chain's CDR3 is CASPGGARREEDGETQYF. CDR3 sequence (DNA): TGCGCCAGCCCAGGGGGCGCACGGCGGGAGGAGGATGGAGAGACCCAGTACTTC.

The V gene is TRBV7-9, the J gene TRBJ2-7; D might be TRBD2 (5 bases). The CDR3 is made up of 12 amino acids. The V gene's germline CDR1 is SEHNR and CDR2 FQNEAQ (reference sequence). The V end lost 4 bases, the J end lost 10 bases, and 14 bases lay between the germline ends. CDR3 residues: CASSSESGFQYF. CDR3 nucleotide sequence: TGTGCCAGCAGCTCAGAATCGGGGTTTCAGTACTTC.

The V call is TRBV11-3, the J call TRBJ2-1, with TRBD2 identical over 10 bases. J was trimmed by 0 bases and V by 1 base; bases with no gene match: 9. Germline V gene lookup returns CDR1 SGHNT and CDR2 YENEEA. The CDR3 is 19 amino acids. CDR3 sequence (DNA): TGTGCCAGCAGCTTAGTTTACCTAGCGGGAGCCGGCTCCTACAATGAGCAGTTCTTC. It is translated as CASSLVYLAGAGSYNEQFF.